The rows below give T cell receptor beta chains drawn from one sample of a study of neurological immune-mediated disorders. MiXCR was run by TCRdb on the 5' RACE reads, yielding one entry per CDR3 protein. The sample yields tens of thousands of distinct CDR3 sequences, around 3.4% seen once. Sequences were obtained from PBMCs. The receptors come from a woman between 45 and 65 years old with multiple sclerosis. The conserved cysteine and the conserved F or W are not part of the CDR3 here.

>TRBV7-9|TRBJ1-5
ASGQTTGYQH
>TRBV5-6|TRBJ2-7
ASSWPSGVQY
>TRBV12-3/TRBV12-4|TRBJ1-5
ASSFSAGGSNQPQH
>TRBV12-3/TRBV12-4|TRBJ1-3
ASRSIQGFGNTIY
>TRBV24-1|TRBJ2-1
ATSDRTASSYNEQF
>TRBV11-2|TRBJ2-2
ASSLRARGYTGELF
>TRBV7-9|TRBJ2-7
ASSRGKGVSYEQY
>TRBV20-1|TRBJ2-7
SASQRGLTEEQY
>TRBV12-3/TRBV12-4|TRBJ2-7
ASSLTGTGAY
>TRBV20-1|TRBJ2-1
SARASGGIYNEQF
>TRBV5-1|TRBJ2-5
ASSLVVSGGQETQY
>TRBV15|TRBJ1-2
ATSSPGTSSEYGYT
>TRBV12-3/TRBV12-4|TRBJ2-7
ASSFPEGGWYEQY
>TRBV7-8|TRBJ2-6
ASSFFRAPGGANVLT
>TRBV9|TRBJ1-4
ASSVGGATNEKLF
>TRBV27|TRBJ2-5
ASSTYPPGRLRETQY
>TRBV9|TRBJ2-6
ASSLLIGEAGANVLT
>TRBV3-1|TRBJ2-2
ASSQDWLVAGVSGELF
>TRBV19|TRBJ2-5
ASRSDVAVRETQY
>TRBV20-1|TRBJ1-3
SARDKDRAGNTIY
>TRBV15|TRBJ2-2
ATSRFAGGELF
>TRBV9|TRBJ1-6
ASSPTQGNSPLH
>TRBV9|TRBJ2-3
ASSVTGRVDTQY
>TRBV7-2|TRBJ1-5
ASSVDNLSNQPQH
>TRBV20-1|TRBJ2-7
SARGGTSYEQY
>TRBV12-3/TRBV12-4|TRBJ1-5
ASSLTTANQPQH
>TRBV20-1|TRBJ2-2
SVGDGTYTGELF
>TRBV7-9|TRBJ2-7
ASSLSSLSYEQY
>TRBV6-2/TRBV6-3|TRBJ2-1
ASSTSGRYNEQF
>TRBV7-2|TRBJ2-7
ASSFAGGPGEQY
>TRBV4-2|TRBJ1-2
ASSLQLQEDFYGYT
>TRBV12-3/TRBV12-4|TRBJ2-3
ASSPRKGNTQY
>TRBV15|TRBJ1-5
ATSRDPGGNQPQH
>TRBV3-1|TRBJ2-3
ASSQPRGDTDTQY
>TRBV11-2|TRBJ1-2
ASSFMDAEEWDGYT
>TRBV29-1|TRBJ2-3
SVERAGVTDTQY
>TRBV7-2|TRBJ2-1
ASSPMGTSGGAYNEQF
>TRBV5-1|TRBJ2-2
ASRNPGGTGELF
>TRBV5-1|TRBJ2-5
ASSLEGQKETQY
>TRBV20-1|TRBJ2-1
SATHQRGGSSYNEQF
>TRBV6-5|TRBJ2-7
ASSPLLAGGDEQY
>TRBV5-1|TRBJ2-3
ASSAFGDTQY
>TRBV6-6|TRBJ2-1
ASNGRTHLSYNEQF
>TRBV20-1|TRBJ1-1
SAGGREAF
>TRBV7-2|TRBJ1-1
ASSPKQGAGSEAF
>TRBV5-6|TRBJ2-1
ASSLEAVGEQF